These 26 T cell receptor beta chains originate from one sample sequenced in a study of cytomegalovirus exposure and HLA in healthy donors. Data came from immunoSEQ multiplex PCR; TCRdb stores just in-frame clones and leaves some out. The sample lists about 140,000 clones, roughly four fifths occurring once. Sequencing used PBMCs. These receptors originate from a woman between 25 and 40 years old in good health and CMV-seronegative.

The chain combines TRBV4-2 with TRBJ2-7; TRBD1 might be the D (6 bases). Germline CDR1 reads LGHNA; CDR2 reads YNFKEQ. With 4 bases removed from V and 7 bases from J, the gap between germline ends came to 20 bases. The length of the CDR3 is 15 residues. The CDR3 loop is CASSPQRQVIGEQYF. CDR3 nucleotides: TGTGCCAGCAGCCCCCAAAGACAGGTAATCGGGGAGCAGTACTTC.

The chain carries TRBV6-1 and TRBJ1-6, with D unresolved. Germline-derived CDR1 and CDR2 are MNHNS and SASEGT. CDR3 size: 14 residues. The V end lost 1 base, the J end lost 13 bases, and 14 bases lay between the germline ends. This chain's CDR3 is CASSEVREAAPLHF. CDR3 coding DNA: TGTGCCAGCAGTGAAGTTAGGGAGGCAGCTCCCCTCCACTTT.

This clone was seen just once. The CDR3 coding sequence is TGTGCCAGCAGTAATCGGGAGGCATGGGAGACCCAGTACTTC. It encodes CASSNREAWETQYF. The chain recombines TRBV6-6 with TRBJ2-5; TRBD2 agrees at 7 bases. Germline CDR1 is MNHNY and CDR2 is SVGAGI (reference sequence). The CDR3 runs to 14 residues. With V trimmed by 5 bases and J by 5 bases, 8 bases remained unmatched.

The rearrangement links TRBV10-2 to TRBJ2-5; 9 bases are shared with TRBD2. The CDR3 totals 19 residues. V shed 4 bases and J 5 bases; nucleotides not matched to a gene: 20. The germline V gene encodes CDR1 WSHSY and CDR2 SAAADI. CDR3 residues: CASSVTLGLAGGAGETQYF. CDR3 in DNA: TGCGCCAGCAGTGTCACTTTGGGGCTTGCGGGGGGGGCCGGGGAGACCCAGTACTTC.

This clone showed up just a few times. This chain uses TRBV18 with TRBJ2-4; perhaps TRBD2 as D (7 bases). The CDR3 covers 17 residues. V was shortened by 3 bases and J by 6 bases, with 21 bases between the two germline ends. CDR1 is KGHSH and CDR2 is LQKENI in the germline V gene. In DNA, the CDR3 is TGTGCCAGCTCACCCGCCAGGGCGGGGGCGGCTGGAAACATTCAGTACTTC. The encoded protein is CASSPARAGAAGNIQYF.

The rearrangement links TRBV19 to TRBJ2-3; TRBD2 aligns across 8 bases. The CDR3 runs to 15 residues. V lost 5 bases and J lost 2; bases outside the gene matches: 6. CDR1 and CDR2 (germline): LNHDA, SQIVND (reference sequence). The CDR3 loop is CASSLRLASTDTQYF. The CDR3 coding sequence is TGTGCCAGTAGTTTACGACTAGCGTCCACAGATACGCAGTATTTT. Variable domain in full (rest from reference TRBV19 and TRBJ2-3): DGGITQSPKYLFRKEGQNVTLSCEQNLNHDAMYWYRQDPGQGLRLIYYSQIVNDFQKGDIAEGYSVSREKKESFPLTVTSAQKNPTAFYLCASSLRLASTDTQYFGPGTRLTVL.

The chain is built from TRBV5-1 and TRBJ2-5, with 11 bases lining up with TRBD2. V lost 2 bases and J lost 2; bases outside the gene matches: 8. Germline V lookup: CDR1 SGHRS, CDR2 YFSETQ. The length of the CDR3 is 17 residues. The CDR3 sequence: CASSFMTSGAGQETQYF. CDR3 coding DNA: TGCGCCAGCAGCTTTATGACTAGCGGGGCGGGTCAAGAGACCCAGTACTTC.

V and J are TRBV7-9 and TRBJ2-3; the match to TRBD2 covers 7 bases. This CDR3 comprises 16 residues. J gave up 5 bases and V 1 base, and 9 bases lay outside the gene matches. Germline CDR1 and CDR2: SEHNR and FQNEAQ (reference sequence). Written as DNA, the CDR3 is TGTGCCAGCAGCTTAGGGGGGGGTAGGGGAGGAGATACGCAGTATTTT. Its protein is CASSLGGGRGGDTQYF.

The gene calls are TRBV18 and TRBJ1-2; 7 nucleotides agree with TRBD1. Germline lookup yields CDR1 KGHSH and CDR2 LQKENI. Unmatched junction bases numbered 12, after V lost 3 bases and J lost 8 bases. CDR3 length: 15 amino acids. Here the CDR3 DNA reads TGTGCCAGCTCACCTCTCGCCGGGACAGTAGGGGGCTACACCTTC. The encoded protein is CASSPLAGTVGGYTF.

CDR3 DNA: TGTGCCAGCAGCGAAAAGGGCAGGGGTTCTGGAAACACCATATATTTT. Translating it yields CASSEKGRGSGNTIYF. The V gene is TRBV5-6, the J gene TRBJ1-3; tentatively, D is TRBD1 (6 bases). Trimming removed 4 bases at V and 1 base at J, with 15 bases between. Germline-derived CDR1 and CDR2 are SGHDT and YYEEEE. This CDR3 spans 16 amino acids.

The chain couples TRBV7-2 to TRBJ1-5; weak D call: TRBD1 (5 bases). Germline V gene sequence: CDR1 SGHTA, CDR2 FQGNSA. The CDR3 sequence is 15 residues long. The V and J ends lost 3 bases and 0 bases respectively, with 9 bases between them. The chain's CDR3 is CASSFRTTSNQPQHF. CDR3 nucleotides: TGTGCCAGCAGCTTCCGGACAACTAGCAATCAGCCCCAGCATTTT.

The rearrangement uses TRBV6-1 and TRBJ2-1; 7 bases map to TRBD1. Germline lookup yields CDR1 MNHNS and CDR2 SASEGT. There are 14 residues in the CDR3. Trimming cost V 11 bases and J 5 bases; bases outside gene matches: 12. The CDR3 sequence: CAARLGTEDNEQFF. CDR3 nucleotides: TGTGCCGCCCGTTTAGGGACAGAGGACAATGAGCAGTTCTTC.

This chain joins TRBV7-9 and TRBJ2-1, with TRBD2 identical over 11 bases. Unmatched junction bases numbered 9, after V lost 5 bases and J lost 9 bases. Germline V gene data show CDR1 as SEHNR and CDR2 as FQNEAQ (reference sequence). CDR3 length: 15 amino acids. In nucleotides, the CDR3 is TGTGCCAGCAGCATTAGCGGGGGGGGAGGGAGTGAGCAGTTCTTC. This codes for CASSISGGGGSEQFF.

V is TRBV27 and J is TRBJ2-1; 12 bases are shared with TRBD2. The germline CDR1 and CDR2 sequences are MNHEY and SMNVEV (reference sequence). J was trimmed by 5 bases and V by 6 bases; bases with no gene match: 5. The CDR3 has 15 amino acids. The CDR3 nucleotides read TGTGCCAGCAGCAAATGGACTAGCGGGAACAATGAGCAGTTCTTC. The encoded protein is CASSKWTSGNNEQFF.

This clone occurred a few times. This chain connects TRBV7-9 to TRBJ2-2, with a tentative D call TRBD2 (6 bases). V was shortened by 6 bases and J by 4 bases, with 15 bases between the two germline ends. The CDR3 runs to 15 residues. Per germline, CDR1 SEHNR and CDR2 FQNEAQ (reference sequence). CDR3 sequence: CASRRDFLGTGELFF. The CDR3 nucleotides read TGTGCCAGCAGACGGGACTTCCTTGGCACCGGGGAGCTGTTTTTT.

The chain links TRBV25-1 to TRBJ1-1, with D tentatively TRBD1 (6 bases). The CDR3 has 13 amino acids. The germline CDR1 and CDR2 sequences are MGHDK and SYGVNS. Trimming took 6 bases from V and 5 from J, leaving 13 bases between them. This chain's CDR3 is CASRIQGTTEAFF. As DNA, the CDR3 is TGTGCCAGCAGAATACAGGGTACTACTGAAGCTTTCTTT.

The chain couples TRBV19 to TRBJ2-7, with D perhaps matching TRBD1 (6 bases). The CDR3 runs 13 residues. Looked up from germline, CDR1 is LNHDA and CDR2 is SQIVND (reference sequence). V gave up 5 bases and J gave up 7 bases, with 15 bases separating them. The CDR3, as DNA: TGTGCCAGTAGTTTCAGGGGCCGTTGGGAGCAGTACTTC. Protein product: CASSFRGRWEQYF.

The CDR3 spells CASSLGTGLRGYTF. In DNA form, the CDR3 reads TGTGCCAGCTCACTCGGAACAGGGCTTCGAGGCTACACCTTC. This chain connects TRBV18 to TRBJ1-2; D is possibly TRBD1 (6 bases). Germline CDR1 KGHSH, CDR2 LQKENI. CDR3 length equals 14 residues. V dropped 4 bases and J dropped 8 bases, with 17 bases sitting between them.

This clone was found a few times. The CDR3 region is CASSFQAGNTEAFF. The CDR3 coding sequence is TGCGCCAGCAGCTTTCAGGCGGGGAACACTGAAGCTTTCTTT. The chain has TRBV5-1 and TRBJ1-1; no clear D. This CDR3 is built from 14 residues. Looked up from germline, CDR1 is SGHRS and CDR2 is YFSETQ. Trimming left V 2 bases short and J 1 base short, with 9 bases between.

The chain is built from TRBV27 and TRBJ1-1, with a tentative D call TRBD1 (5 bases). The V end was cut by 8 bases, the J end by 0 bases, with 16 bases between. Germline V gene sequence: CDR1 MNHEY, CDR2 SMNVEV (reference sequence). The CDR3 extends over 15 amino acids. CDR3 loop: CASPSGALMNTEAFF. The CDR3 bases are TGTGCCAGCCCTTCTGGGGCGTTGATGAACACTGAAGCTTTCTTT.

The chain uses TRBV9 and TRBJ2-7; 7 nucleotides line up with TRBD2. This CDR3 is built from 16 residues. V was clipped by 4 bases and J by 0 bases; unmatched bases: 10. Per germline, CDR1 SGDLS and CDR2 YYNGEE. CDR3 bases: TGTGCCAGCAGCCCCACCCTCGGGGGGAGCTCCTACGAGCAGTACTTC. It translates to CASSPTLGGSSYEQYF. Using reference TRBV9 and TRBJ2-7 for the parts outside the CDR3, the full variable domain is DSGVTQTPKHLITATGQRVTLRCSPRSGDLSVYWYQQSLDQGLQFLIQYYNGEERAKGNILERFSAQQFPDLHSELNLSSLELGDSALYFCASSPTLGGSSYEQYFGPGTRLTVT.

This clone was seen just once. CDR3 amino acids: CASSDRQGSAYNEQFF. For the CDR3, the DNA is TGTGCCAGCAGTGACCGACAGGGAAGCGCCTACAATGAGCAGTTCTTC. The rearrangement links TRBV25-1 to TRBJ2-1, with 7 bases fitting TRBD1. Losses at the gene ends were 3 bases for V and 2 bases for J; bases not matched to a gene: 7. The CDR3 is 16 amino acids. Germline assignment: CDR1 MGHDK and CDR2 SYGVNS.

This clone showed up just once. The rearrangement uses TRBV6-1 and TRBJ2-7; 9 bases align to TRBD2. Germline lookup yields CDR1 MNHNS and CDR2 SASEGT. This CDR3 contains 16 residues. The junction had 7 bases not matched to a gene; V was cut back by 1 base and J by 3 bases. The CDR3 coding sequence is TGTGCCAGCAGTGAAGACCTAGCGGGGTTATACTACGAGCAGTACTTC. It translates to CASSEDLAGLYYEQYF.

CDR3 protein: CASSYSTGGDTQYF. As DNA, the CDR3 is TGTGCCAGCAGTTACTCGACAGGGGGAGATACGCAGTATTTT. This sequence joins TRBV6-6 and TRBJ2-3; TRBD1 matches 9 bases. The CDR3 runs to 14 residues. Germline V CDR1 and CDR2: MNHNY, SVGAGI (reference sequence). V gave up 0 bases and J gave up 5 bases; unmatched junction bases: 0.

This rearrangement joins TRBV6-5 to TRBJ1-2; 8 nucleotides agree with TRBD1. The length of the CDR3 is 14 residues. J was trimmed by 2 bases and V by 5 bases; bases with no gene match: 4. Germline-derived CDR1 and CDR2 are MNHEY and SVGAGI. CDR3 region: CASSRWTGNYGYTF. DNA of the CDR3: TGTGCCAGCAGTCGGTGGACAGGGAACTATGGCTACACCTTC.

This clone was seen more than once but under ten times. The chain is built from TRBV5-1 and TRBJ1-2; D may be TRBD1 (5 bases). Trimming shortened V by 8 bases and J by 0 bases, and 17 bases separated the two germline ends. The CDR3 loop spans 15 amino acids. Germline V gives CDR1 SGHRS, CDR2 YFSETQ. DNA for the CDR3: TGCGCCAGTAGACCCGGCCCAGGGCCTAACTATGGCTACACCTTC. Translation: CASRPGPGPNYGYTF.